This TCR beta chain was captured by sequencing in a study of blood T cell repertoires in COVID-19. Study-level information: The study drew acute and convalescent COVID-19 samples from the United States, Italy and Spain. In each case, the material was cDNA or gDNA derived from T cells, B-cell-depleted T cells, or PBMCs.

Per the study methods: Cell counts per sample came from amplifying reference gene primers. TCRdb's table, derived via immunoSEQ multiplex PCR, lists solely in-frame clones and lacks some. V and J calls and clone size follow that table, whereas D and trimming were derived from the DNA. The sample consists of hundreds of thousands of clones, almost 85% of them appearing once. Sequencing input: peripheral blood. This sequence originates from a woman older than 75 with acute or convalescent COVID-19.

The CDR3 is CASSSDYQNEQFF. CDR3 nucleotides: TGTGCCAGCAGCTCGGACTATCAAAATGAGCAGTTCTTC. The chain is built from TRBV7-2 and TRBJ2-1; TRBD2 might be the D (6 bases). V lost 4 bases and J 7 bases, leaving 11 bases between the germline ends. Germline CDR1 is SGHTA and CDR2 is FQGNSA. There are 13 residues in the CDR3.